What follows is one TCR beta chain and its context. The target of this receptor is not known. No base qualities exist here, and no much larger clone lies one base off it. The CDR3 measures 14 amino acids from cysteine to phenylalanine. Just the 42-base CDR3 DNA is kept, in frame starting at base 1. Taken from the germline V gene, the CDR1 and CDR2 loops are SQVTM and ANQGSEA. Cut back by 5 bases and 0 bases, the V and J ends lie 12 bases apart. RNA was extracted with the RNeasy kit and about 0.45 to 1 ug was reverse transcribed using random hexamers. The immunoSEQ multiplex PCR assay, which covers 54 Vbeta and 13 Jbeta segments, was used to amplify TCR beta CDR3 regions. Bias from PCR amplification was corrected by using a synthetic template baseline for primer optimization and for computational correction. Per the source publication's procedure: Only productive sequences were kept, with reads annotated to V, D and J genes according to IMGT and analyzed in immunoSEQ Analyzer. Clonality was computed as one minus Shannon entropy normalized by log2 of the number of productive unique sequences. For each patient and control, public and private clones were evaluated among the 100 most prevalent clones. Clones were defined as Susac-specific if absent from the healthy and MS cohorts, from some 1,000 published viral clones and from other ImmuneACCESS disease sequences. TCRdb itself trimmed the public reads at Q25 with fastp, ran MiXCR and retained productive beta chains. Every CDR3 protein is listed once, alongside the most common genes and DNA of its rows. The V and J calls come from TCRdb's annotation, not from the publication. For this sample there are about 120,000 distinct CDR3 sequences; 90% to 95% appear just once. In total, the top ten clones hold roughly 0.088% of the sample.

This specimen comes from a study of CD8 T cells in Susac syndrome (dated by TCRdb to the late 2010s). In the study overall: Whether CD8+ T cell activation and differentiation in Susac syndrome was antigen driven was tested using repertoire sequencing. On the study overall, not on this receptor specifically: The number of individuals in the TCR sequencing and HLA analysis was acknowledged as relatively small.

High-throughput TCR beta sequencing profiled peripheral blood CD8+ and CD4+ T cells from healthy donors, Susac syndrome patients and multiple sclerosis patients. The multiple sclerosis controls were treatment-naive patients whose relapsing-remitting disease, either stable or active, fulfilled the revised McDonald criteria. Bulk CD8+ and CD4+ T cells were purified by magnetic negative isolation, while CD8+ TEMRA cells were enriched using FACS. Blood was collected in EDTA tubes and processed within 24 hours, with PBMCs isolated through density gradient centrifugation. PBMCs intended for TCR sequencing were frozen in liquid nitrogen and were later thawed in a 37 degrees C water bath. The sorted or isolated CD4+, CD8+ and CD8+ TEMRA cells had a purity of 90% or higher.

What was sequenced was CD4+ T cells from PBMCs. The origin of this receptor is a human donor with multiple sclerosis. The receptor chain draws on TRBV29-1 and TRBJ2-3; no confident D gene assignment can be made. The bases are TGCAGCGTTACTCGGACCGGTAGCACAGATACGCAGTATTTT. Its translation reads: CSVTRTGSTDTQYF.